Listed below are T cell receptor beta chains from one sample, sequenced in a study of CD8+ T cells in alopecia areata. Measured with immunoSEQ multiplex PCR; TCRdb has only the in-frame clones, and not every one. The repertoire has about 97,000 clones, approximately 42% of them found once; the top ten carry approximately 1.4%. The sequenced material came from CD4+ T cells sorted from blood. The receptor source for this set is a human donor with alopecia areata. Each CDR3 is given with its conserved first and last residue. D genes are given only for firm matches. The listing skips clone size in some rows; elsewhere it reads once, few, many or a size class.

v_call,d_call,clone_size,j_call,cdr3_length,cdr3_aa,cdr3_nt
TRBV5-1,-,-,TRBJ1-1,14,CASSDGREDTEAFF,TGCGCCAGCAGCGATGGCAGGGAGGACACTGAAGCTTTCTTT
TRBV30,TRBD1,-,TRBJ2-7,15,CAWSSPGTGYYEQYF,TGTGCCTGGAGTTCTCCCGGGACAGGGTACTACGAGCAGTACTTC
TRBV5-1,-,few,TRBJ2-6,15,CASSLGDTRANVLTF,TGCGCCAGCAGCTTGGGGGATACTAGGGCCAACGTCCTGACTTTC
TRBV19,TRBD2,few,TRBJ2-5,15,CASSMGLADKETQYF,TGTGCCAGTAGTATGGGACTAGCGGATAAAGAGACCCAGTACTTC
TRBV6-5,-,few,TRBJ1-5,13,CASSYGGSQPQHF,TGTGCCAGCAGTTACGGGGGTAGTCAGCCCCAGCATTTT
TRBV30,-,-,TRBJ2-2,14,CAWSAGEPTGELFF,TGTGCCTGGAGTGCAGGGGAACCGACCGGGGAGCTGTTTTTT
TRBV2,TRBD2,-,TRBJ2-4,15,CASSVKRGLLDIQYF,TGTGCCAGCAGTGTCAAGCGGGGTCTACTAGACATTCAGTACTTC
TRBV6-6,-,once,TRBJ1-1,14,CASSYRGSDTEAFF,TGTGCCAGCAGTTACCGCGGCAGTGACACTGAAGCTTTCTTT
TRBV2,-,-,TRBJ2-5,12,CASSVGGETQYF,TGTGCCAGCAGTGTTGGAGGAGAGACCCAGTACTTC
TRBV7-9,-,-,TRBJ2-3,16,CASSYRGRPRTDTQYF,TGTGCCAGCAGCTATCGAGGTCGTCCCAGAACAGATACGCAGTATTTT
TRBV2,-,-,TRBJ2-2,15,CASSELAVNTGELFF,TGTGCCAGCAGTGAATTGGCGGTGAACACCGGGGAGCTGTTTTTT
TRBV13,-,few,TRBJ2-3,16,CASSLYRSRNGDTQYF,TGTGCCAGCAGCTTATACCGCTCTCGGAATGGAGATACGCAGTATTTT
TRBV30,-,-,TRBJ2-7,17,CAWSDRRRPTDQYEQYF,TGTGCCTGGAGTGATAGGAGACGACCAACCGATCAATACGAGCAGTACTTC
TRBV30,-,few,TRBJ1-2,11,CAWSVLGSYTF,TGTGCCTGGAGTGTACTTGGGAGCTACACCTTC